The entry below gives a single T cell receptor (beta chain) sequence along with its context. What antigen it recognizes has not been identified. One base away there is no much larger clone; base qualities are not given. V and J lose 6 bases and 6 bases, and a span of 18 bases separates them. Reading the germline V gene gives CDR1 MNHEY and CDR2 SVGAGI. The CDR3, cysteine through phenylalanine, is 15 amino acids long. Only the CDR3 portion is preserved as DNA: 45 bases, with reading frame beginning at the first base. The label giving this sample's time point can be read as: roughly 25 months on ibrutinib. Around 2 micrograms of genomic DNA were extracted from cryopreserved PBMCs for TCR beta library preparation. Longitudinal blood samples from CLL patients receiving ibrutinib monotherapy were subjected to high-throughput TCR beta sequencing. The patients were enrolled in a single-center, open-label phase 2 trial of ibrutinib monotherapy.

Each clonotype received, on average, around 10x coverage in deep resolution sequencing performed on a MiSeq, where the target depth lay between 1 in 1 million and 1 in 200,000 T cells. The immunoSEQ hsTCRB Kit was used to generate TCR beta libraries. The study's processing was this. ImmunoSEQ Data Assistant and ImmunoSEQ Analyzer were used for data analysis, and V, D and J genes were assigned according to IMGT definitions. Clonality, which ranges from 0 to 1, was calculated by subtracting the normalized Shannon entropy of productive rearrangement frequencies from one. Only overrepresented clonotypes making up at least 0.05% of the repertoire of each patient were included in the public clonotype analysis. Approximately 14 age-matched healthy donor repertoires from immuneACCESS served as clonality controls. The table was pulled from immuneACCESS by TCRdb, which kept in-frame rearrangements only. Such tables lose some clones; where checked, under half of the loss comes from unresolved V genes, and the rest has no known cause. The V and J calls and the clone size are those of that table, but D and trimming were determined from the DNA. The sample contains approximately 130,000 clones, about 85% of them found a single time. The ten largest clones add up to around 3% of the sample.

This specimen comes from a study of cytotoxic CD8 clonotypes in ibrutinib-treated CLL (dated by TCRdb to the early 2020s). Context from the whole study: The cohort included roughly 15 treatment-naive and 11 relapsed/refractory patients; under 18 were IGHV unmutated. Samples averaged approximately 260,000 productive templates and 90,000 to 95,000 productive rearrangements. Samples at response were collected after a median of about twelve months of treatment, with a range of about 6 to 40 months. Cryopreserved peripheral blood mononuclear cells were obtained before treatment, at response, and at either sustained remission or disease progression. Every sample from remission and from progressive disease was obtained while the patients were still on ibrutinib. Longitudinal samples were available for about 30% of the 86 trial participants. Partial responses were observed in 24 patients and complete responses in 2; after a median follow-up of 68 months, remission was maintained in around 14 patients and progression was observed in approximately 12.

The research as a whole found: An increase in clonality was observed at ibrutinib response, with clonality remaining stable during sustained remission and falling back toward baseline at progression. Baseline clonality exceeded that of age-matched healthy donors and correlated strongly with circulating CD8+ T-cell counts. Lymph node repertoires were not examined, and the timing of sampling was not matched between patients in sustained remission and those whose disease progressed. Public clonotypes were rare and either shrank or stayed stable during treatment, and the rise in clonality at ibrutinib response reflected expansion of private clonotypes.

This receptor was taken from a human donor with chronic lymphocytic leukemia. This receptor chain uses TRBV6-5 and TRBJ1-5, with TRBD1 tentatively as D gene (6 bases match). The sequences come from PBMCs, collected after 24 months of ibrutinib treatment. The CDR3 in this case is CASSPRTDSRQPQHF. The DNA is TGTGCCAGCAGCCCTAGGACAGATTCTCGTCAGCCCCAGCATTTT.